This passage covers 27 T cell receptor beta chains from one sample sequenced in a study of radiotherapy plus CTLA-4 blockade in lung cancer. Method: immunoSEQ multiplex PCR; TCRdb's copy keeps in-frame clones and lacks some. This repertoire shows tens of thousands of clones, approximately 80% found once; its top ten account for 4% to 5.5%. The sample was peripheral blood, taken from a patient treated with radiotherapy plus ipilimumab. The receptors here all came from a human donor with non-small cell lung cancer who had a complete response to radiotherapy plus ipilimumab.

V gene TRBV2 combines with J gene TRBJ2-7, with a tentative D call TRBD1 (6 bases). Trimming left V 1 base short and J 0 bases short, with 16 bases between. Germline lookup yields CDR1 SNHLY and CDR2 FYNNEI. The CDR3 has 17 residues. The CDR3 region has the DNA TGTGCCAGCAGTGAAGGTCTGGGGACAAGACTCTCCTACGAGCAGTACTTC. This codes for CASSEGLGTRLSYEQYF.

The CDR3 spells CASKHDVTNTEAFF. CDR3 DNA: TGTGCCAGCAAGCACGATGTCACGAACACTGAAGCTTTCTTT. The rearrangement joins TRBV6-1 to TRBJ1-1; no firm D call. CDR1 and CDR2 from the germline V gene are MNHNS and SASEGT. The V end was cut by 7 bases, the J end by 1 base, with 13 bases between. The CDR3 spans 14 residues.

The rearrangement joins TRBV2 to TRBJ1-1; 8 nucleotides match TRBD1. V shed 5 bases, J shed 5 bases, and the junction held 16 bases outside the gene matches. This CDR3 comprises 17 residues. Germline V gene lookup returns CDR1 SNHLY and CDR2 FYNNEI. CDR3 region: CASSSTSRTGRRTEAFF. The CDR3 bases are TGTGCCAGCAGTTCCACCTCACGGACAGGGAGAAGAACTGAAGCTTTCTTT.

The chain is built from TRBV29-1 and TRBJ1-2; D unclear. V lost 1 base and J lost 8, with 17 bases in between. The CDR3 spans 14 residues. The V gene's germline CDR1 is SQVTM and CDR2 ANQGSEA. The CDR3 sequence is CSVEGDYEGEGYTF. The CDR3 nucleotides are TGCAGCGTTGAAGGAGATTACGAGGGTGAGGGCTACACCTTC.

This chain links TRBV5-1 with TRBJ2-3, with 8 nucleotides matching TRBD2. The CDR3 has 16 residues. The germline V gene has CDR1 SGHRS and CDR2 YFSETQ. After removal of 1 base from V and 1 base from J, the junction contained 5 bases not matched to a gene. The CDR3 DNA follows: TGCGCCAGCAGCTTGTCTTTGCGGGAGGGCACAGATACGCAGTATTTT. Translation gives CASSLSLREGTDTQYF.

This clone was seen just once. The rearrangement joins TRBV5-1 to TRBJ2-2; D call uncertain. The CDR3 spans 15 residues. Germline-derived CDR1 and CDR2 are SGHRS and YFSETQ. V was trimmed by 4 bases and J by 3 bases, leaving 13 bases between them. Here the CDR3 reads CASSPGVEYTGELFF. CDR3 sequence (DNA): TGCGCCAGCAGCCCCGGTGTGGAGTACACCGGGGAGCTGTTTTTT.

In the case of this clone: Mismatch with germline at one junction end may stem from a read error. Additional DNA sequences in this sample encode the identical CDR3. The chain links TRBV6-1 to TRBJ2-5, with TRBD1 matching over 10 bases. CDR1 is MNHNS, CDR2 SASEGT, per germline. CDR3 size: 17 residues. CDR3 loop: CASSEASGTGARETQYF. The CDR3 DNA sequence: TGTGCCAGCAGCGAAGCGAGTGGGACAGGGGCCAGAGAGACCCAGTACTTC.

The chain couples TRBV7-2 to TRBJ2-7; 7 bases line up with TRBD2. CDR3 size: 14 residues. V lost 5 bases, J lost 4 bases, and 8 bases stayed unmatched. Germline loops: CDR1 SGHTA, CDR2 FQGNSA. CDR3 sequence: CASSPFGGGYEQYF. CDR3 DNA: TGTGCCAGCAGCCCGTTCGGGGGAGGGTACGAGCAGTACTTC.

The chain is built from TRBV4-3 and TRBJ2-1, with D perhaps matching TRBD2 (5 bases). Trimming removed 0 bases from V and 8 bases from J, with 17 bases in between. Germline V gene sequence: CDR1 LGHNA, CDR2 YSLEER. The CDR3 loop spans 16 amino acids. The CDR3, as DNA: TGCGCCAGCAGCCAAGAAGTAAGGACTTACACCGATGAGCAGTTCTTC. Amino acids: CASSQEVRTYTDEQFF.

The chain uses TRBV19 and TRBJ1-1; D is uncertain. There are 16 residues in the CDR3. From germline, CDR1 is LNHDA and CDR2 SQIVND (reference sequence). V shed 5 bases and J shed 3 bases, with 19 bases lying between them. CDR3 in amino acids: CASSPNRDDKYTEAFF. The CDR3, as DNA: TGTGCCAGTAGTCCAAACCGGGATGACAAATACACTGAAGCTTTCTTT.

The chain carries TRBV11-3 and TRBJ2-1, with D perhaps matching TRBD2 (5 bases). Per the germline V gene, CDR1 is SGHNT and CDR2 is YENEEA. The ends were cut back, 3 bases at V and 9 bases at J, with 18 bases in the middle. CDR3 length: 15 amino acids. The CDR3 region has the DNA TGTGCCAGCAGCTTTCCGGGCCTAGCCCCCCCTGAGCAGTTCTTC. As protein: CASSFPGLAPPEQFF.

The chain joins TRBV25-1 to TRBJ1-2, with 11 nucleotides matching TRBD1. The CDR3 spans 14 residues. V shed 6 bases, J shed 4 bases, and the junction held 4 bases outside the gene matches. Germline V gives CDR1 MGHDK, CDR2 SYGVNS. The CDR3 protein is CASRGQGVIYGYTF. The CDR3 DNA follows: TGTGCCAGCAGGGGACAGGGGGTAATCTATGGCTACACCTTC.

Here the CDR3 reads CASCPGRLGNQPQHF. CDR3 coding DNA: TGTGCCAGTTGCCCAGGGAGATTGGGCAATCAGCCCCAGCATTTT. The V call is TRBV19, the J call TRBJ1-5, with TRBD1 as a possible D gene (5 bases). The CDR3 has 15 residues. The V gene lost 8 bases and the J gene lost 2 bases, with 16 bases spanning the gap. Germline V gene lookup returns CDR1 LNHDA and CDR2 SQIVND (reference sequence). Full variable domain (outside the CDR3, taken from reference TRBV19 and TRBJ1-5): DGGITQSPKYLFRKEGQNVTLSCEQNLNHDAMYWYRQDPGQGLRLIYYSQIVNDFQKGDIAEGYSVSREKKESFPLTVTSAQKNPTAFYLCASCPGRLGNQPQHFGDGTRLSIL.

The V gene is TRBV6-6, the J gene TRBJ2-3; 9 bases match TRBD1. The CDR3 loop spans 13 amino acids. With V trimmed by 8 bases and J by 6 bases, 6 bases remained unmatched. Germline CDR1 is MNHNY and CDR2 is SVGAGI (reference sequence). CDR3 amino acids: CASRDRETDTQYF. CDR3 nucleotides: TGTGCCAGCCGGGACAGGGAGACGGATACGCAGTATTTT.

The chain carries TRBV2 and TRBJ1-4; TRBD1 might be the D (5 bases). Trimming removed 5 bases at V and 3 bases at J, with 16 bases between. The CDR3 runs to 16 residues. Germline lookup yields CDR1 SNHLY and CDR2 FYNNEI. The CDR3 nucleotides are TGTGCCAGCAGTCGGGACTCCATTCTAGCTAATGAAAAACTGTTTTTT. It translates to CASSRDSILANEKLFF.

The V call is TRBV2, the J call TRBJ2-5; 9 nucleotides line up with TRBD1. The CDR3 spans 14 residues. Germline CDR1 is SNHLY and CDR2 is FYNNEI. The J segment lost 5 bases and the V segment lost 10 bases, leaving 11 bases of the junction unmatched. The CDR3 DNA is TGTGCCACCCAGACAGGGGGTTTAGTGGAGACCCAGTACTTC. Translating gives CATQTGGLVETQYF.

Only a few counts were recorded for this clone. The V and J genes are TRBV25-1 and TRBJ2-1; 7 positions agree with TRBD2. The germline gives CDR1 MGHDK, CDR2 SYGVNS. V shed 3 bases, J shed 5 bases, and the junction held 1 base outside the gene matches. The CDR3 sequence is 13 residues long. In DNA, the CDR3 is TGTGCCAGCAGTGACCTAGCGGACAATGAGCAGTTCTTC. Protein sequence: CASSDLADNEQFF.

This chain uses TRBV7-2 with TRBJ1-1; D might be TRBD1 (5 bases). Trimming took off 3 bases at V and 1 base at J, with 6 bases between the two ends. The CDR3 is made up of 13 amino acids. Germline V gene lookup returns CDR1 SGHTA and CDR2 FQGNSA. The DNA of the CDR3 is TGTGCCAGCAGCTTCGGGGGGAACACTGAAGCTTTCTTT. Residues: CASSFGGNTEAFF.

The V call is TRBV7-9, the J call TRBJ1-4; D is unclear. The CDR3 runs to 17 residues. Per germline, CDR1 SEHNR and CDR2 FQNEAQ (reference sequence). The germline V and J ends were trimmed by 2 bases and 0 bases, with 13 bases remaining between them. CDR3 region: CASSLFWADATNEKLFF. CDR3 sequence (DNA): TGTGCCAGCAGCTTATTCTGGGCAGACGCAACTAATGAAAAACTGTTTTTT.

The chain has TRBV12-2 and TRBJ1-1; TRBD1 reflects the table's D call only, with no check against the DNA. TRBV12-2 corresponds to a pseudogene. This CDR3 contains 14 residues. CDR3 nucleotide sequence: TGTGCAAGTCGCTATGAACAGGGTAACACTGAAGCTTTCTTT. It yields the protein CASRYEQGNTEAFF.

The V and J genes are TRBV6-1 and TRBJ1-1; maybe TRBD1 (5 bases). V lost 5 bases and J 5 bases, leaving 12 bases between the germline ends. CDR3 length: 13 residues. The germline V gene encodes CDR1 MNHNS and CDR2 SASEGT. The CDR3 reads CASSWDSGTEAFF. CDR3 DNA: TGTGCCAGCAGTTGGGACTCTGGGACTGAAGCTTTCTTT.

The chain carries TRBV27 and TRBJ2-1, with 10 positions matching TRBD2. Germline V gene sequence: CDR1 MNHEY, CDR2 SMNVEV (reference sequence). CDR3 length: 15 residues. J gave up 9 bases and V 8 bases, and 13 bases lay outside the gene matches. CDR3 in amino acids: CASRPAGGPFPEQFF. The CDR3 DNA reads TGTGCCAGCCGACCAGCGGGAGGGCCGTTCCCTGAGCAGTTCTTC.

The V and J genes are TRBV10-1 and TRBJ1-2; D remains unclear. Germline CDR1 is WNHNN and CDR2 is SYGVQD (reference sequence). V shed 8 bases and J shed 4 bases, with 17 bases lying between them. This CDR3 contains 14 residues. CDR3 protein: CASQSAGGLYGYTF. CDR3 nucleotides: TGCGCCAGCCAGTCGGCAGGCGGGCTCTATGGCTACACCTTC.

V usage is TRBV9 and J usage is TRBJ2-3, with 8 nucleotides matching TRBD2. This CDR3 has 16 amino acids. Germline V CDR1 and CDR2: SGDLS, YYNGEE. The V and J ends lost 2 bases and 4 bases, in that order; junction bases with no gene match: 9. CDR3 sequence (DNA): TGTGCCAGCAGCGTTAGAAGCGGGAGTATCGCAGATACGCAGTATTTT. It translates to CASSVRSGSIADTQYF.

This chain's CDR3 is CASQPGQGNEKLFF. The CDR3, as DNA: TGTGCCAGCCAGCCCGGACAGGGGAATGAAAAACTGTTTTTT. The rearrangement links TRBV18 to TRBJ1-4; TRBD1 matches 9 bases. CDR1 KGHSH and CDR2 LQKENI come from the germline V gene. The CDR3 extends over 14 amino acids. V lost 8 bases, J lost 5 bases, and 6 bases stayed unmatched. The whole variable domain, filled in from reference TRBV18 and TRBJ1-4, reads NAGVMQNPRHLVRRRGQEARLRCSPMKGHSHVYWYRQLPEEGLKFMVYLQKENIIDESGMPKERFSAEFPKEGPSILRIQQVVRGDSAAYFCASQPGQGNEKLFFGSGTQLSVL.

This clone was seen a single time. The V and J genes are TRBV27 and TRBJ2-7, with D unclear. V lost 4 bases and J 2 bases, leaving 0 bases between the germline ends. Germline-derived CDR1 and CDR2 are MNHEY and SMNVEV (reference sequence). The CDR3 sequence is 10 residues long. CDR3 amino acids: CASSSYEQYV. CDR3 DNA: TGTGCCAGCAGTTCCTACGAGCAGTACGTC.

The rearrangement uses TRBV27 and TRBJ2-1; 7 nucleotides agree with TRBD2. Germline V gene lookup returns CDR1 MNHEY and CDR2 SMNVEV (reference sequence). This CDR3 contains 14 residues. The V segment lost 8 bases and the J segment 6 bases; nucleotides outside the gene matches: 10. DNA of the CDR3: TGTGCCAGCCTCCAAAGGGAGGGGTTCAATGAGCAGTTCTTC. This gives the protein CASLQREGFNEQFF.